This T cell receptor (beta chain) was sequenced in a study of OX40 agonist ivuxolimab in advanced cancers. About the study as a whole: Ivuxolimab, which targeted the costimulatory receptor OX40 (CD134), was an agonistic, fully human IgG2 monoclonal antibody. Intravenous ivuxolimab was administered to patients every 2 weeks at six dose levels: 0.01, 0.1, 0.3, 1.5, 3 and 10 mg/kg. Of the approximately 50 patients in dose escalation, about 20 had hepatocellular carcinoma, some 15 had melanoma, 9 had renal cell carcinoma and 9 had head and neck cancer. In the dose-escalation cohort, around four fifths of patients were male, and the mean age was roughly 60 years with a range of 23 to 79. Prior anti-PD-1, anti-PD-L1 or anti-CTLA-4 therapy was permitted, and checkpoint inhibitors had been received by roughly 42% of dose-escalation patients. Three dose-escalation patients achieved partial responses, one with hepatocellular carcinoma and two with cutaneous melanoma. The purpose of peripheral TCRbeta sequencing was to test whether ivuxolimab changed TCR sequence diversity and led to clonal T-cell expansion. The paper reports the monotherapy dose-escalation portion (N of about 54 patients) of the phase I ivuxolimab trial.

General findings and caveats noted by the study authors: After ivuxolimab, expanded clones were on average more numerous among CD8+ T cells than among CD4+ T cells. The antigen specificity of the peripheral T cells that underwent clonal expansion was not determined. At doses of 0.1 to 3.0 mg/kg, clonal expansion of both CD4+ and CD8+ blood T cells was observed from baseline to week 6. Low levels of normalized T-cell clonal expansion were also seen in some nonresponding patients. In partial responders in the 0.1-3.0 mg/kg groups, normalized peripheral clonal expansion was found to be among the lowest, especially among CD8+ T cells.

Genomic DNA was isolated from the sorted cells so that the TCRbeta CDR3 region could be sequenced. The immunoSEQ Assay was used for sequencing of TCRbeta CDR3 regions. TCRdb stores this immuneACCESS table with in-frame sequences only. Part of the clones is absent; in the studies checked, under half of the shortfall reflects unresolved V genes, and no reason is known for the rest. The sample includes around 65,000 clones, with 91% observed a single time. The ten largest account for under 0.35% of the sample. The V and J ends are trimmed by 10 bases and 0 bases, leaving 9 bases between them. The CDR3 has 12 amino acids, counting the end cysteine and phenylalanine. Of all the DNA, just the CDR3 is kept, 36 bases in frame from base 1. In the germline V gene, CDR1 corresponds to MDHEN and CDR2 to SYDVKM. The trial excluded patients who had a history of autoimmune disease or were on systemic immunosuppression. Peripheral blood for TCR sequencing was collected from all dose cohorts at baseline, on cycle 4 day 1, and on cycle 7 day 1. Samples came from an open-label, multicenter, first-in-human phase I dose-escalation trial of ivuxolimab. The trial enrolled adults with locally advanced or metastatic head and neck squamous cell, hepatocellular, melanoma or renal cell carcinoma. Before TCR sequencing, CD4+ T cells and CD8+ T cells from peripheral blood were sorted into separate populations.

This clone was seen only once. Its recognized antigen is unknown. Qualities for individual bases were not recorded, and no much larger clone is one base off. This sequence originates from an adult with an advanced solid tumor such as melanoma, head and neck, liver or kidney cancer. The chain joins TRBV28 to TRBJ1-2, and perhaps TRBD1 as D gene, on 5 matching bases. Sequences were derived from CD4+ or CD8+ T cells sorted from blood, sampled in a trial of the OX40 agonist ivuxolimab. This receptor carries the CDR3 CATRTTNYGYTF. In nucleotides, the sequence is TGTGCCACACGGACAACTAACTATGGCTACACCTTC.